A single sample gave rise to the 27 T cell receptor beta chains below, sequenced in a study of PD-1 blockade in classical Hodgkin lymphoma. The protocol was immunoSEQ multiplex PCR, while the TCRdb copy is restricted to in-frame clones and leaves out a portion. The table shows about 43,000 clones, with over 65% occurring only once. All patients relapsed after autologous stem cell transplantation, and brentuximab vedotin exposure varied. Sequencing used peripheral blood mononuclear cells (PBMCs), obtained before the second cycle of nivolumab. The receptors shown here come from a human donor with classical Hodgkin lymphoma.

The sample holds a few counts of this clone. The V gene is TRBV13, the J gene TRBJ2-2; 8 nucleotides match TRBD2. The germline V gene encodes CDR1 PRHDT and CDR2 FYEKMQ (reference sequence). The CDR3 runs 16 residues. V lost 5 bases to trimming and J lost 4 bases; unmatched junction nucleotides: 9. CDR3 DNA sequence: TGTGCCAGCAGCCCGGGACTAGGGATGAGCACCGGGGAGCTGTTTTTT. As protein: CASSPGLGMSTGELFF.

The sample holds a few counts of this clone. The rearrangement uses TRBV9 and TRBJ2-7; D unclear. The CDR3 runs 12 residues. From germline, CDR1 is SGDLS and CDR2 YYNGEE. Trimming removed 4 bases from V and 2 bases from J, with 7 bases in between. CDR3 coding DNA: TGTGCCAGCAGCCCAGGAACCTACGAGCAGTACTTC. Encoded protein: CASSPGTYEQYF.

V and J are TRBV27 and TRBJ2-1; D unclear. Germline-derived CDR1 and CDR2 are MNHEY and SMNVEV (reference sequence). This CDR3 is 13 amino acids long. The V gene lost 1 base and the J gene lost 8 bases, with 9 bases spanning the gap. The CDR3 nucleotides are TGTGCCAGCAGTTTATATAGAGACGATGAGCAGTTCTTC. Residues: CASSLYRDDEQFF.

This clone has more than one count but fewer than ten. The chain employs TRBV5-8 and TRBJ1-5; 7 nucleotides line up with TRBD1. V lost 4 bases, J lost 4 bases, and 14 bases stayed unmatched. Looked up from germline, CDR1 is SGHTS and CDR2 is YDEGEE. The CDR3 contains 17 residues. The chain's CDR3 is CASSAGTASNSNQPQHF. DNA for the CDR3: TGTGCCAGCAGCGCCGGGACAGCTAGCAACAGTAATCAGCCCCAGCATTTT.

The table lists this clone with a count of one. This chain joins TRBV7-8 and TRBJ1-2; weak D call: TRBD1 (6 bases). V gave up 5 bases and J gave up 5 bases, with 18 bases separating them. The germline gives CDR1 SGHVS, CDR2 FQNEAQ. The CDR3 length is 15 residues. This CDR3 reads CASSVMDSIYYGYTF. The CDR3 DNA is TGTGCCAGCAGCGTAATGGACAGCATTTATTATGGCTACACCTTC.

V gene TRBV4-2 combines with J gene TRBJ1-2, with 8 positions matching TRBD1. Germline loops: CDR1 LGHNA, CDR2 YNFKEQ. V lost 3 bases to trimming and J lost 7 bases; unmatched junction nucleotides: 7. This CDR3 has 14 residues. The CDR3 here is CASSHTTGEPGYTF. CDR3 nucleotides: TGTGCCAGCAGCCACACGACAGGGGAGCCTGGCTACACCTTC.

The rearrangement joins TRBV5-6 to TRBJ2-5; D is undetermined. Trimming stripped 1 base from V and 4 bases from J, with 2 bases between. The CDR3 contains 11 residues. Germline assignment: CDR1 SGHDT and CDR2 YYEEEE. The CDR3 is CASSLRETQYF. DNA for the CDR3: TGTGCCAGCAGCTTGCGAGAGACCCAGTACTTC.

The chain links TRBV6-5 to TRBJ2-2; a weak D match, TRBD1 (6 bases). The germline V gene has CDR1 MNHEY and CDR2 SVGAGI. This CDR3 has 14 residues. V lost 0 bases to trimming and J lost 6 bases, with 8 bases between them. CDR3 sequence (DNA): TGTGCCAGCAGTTACTCACAGGGATCCGGGGAGCTGTTTTTT. Its translation: CASSYSQGSGELFF.

V usage is TRBV10-2 and J usage is TRBJ1-1; a weak D match, TRBD1 (6 bases). The CDR3 covers 13 residues. CDR1 and CDR2 from the germline V gene are WSHSY and SAAADI. Trimming shortened V by 3 bases and J by 4 bases, and 9 bases separated the two germline ends. This CDR3 reads CASSEQGGTEAFF. As DNA, the CDR3 is TGCGCCAGCAGTGAACAGGGTGGCACTGAAGCTTTCTTT.

The V call is TRBV4-1, the J call TRBJ2-5; 7 bases map to TRBD1. There are 17 residues in the CDR3. Germline CDR1 MGHRA, CDR2 YSYEKL. Trimming removed 0 bases from V and 1 base from J; junction bases left unmatched: 8. This CDR3 is CASSQEQAGGSQETQYF. CDR3 in DNA: TGCGCCAGCAGCCAAGAACAAGCAGGGGGATCCCAAGAGACCCAGTACTTC.

V gene TRBV18 combines with J gene TRBJ1-2; a weak D match, TRBD1 (5 bases). The V gene lost 8 bases and the J gene lost 3 bases, with 13 bases spanning the gap. The length of the CDR3 is 13 residues. Germline assignment: CDR1 KGHSH and CDR2 LQKENI. The CDR3 DNA reads TGTGCCAGCCACGGGTGGGACGACTATGGCTACACCTTC. Protein product: CASHGWDDYGYTF.

This clone was seen just once. V is TRBV30 and J is TRBJ2-7; D is ambiguous. Germline loops: CDR1 GTSNPN, CDR2 SVGIG (reference sequence). Trimming stripped 1 base from V and 3 bases from J, with 4 bases between. CDR3 length: 11 residues. CDR3 bases: TGTGCCTGGAGTGAAAACTACGAGCAGTACTTC. Translated, it gives CAWSENYEQYF.

The chain combines TRBV10-3 with TRBJ1-3, with 8 bases matching TRBD1. This CDR3 has 14 amino acids. The J segment lost 6 bases and the V segment lost 4 bases, leaving 5 bases of the junction unmatched. The germline V gene has CDR1 ENHRY and CDR2 SYGVKD. Here the CDR3 reads CAISALTGANTIYF. CDR3 nucleotides: TGTGCCATCAGTGCCTTGACAGGGGCAAACACCATATATTTT.

V is TRBV2 and J is TRBJ2-7, with 9 bases matching TRBD1. V shed 7 bases, J shed 3 bases, and the junction held 16 bases outside the gene matches. The CDR3 has 17 amino acids. Germline V gene sequence: CDR1 SNHLY, CDR2 FYNNEI. This CDR3 is CASTKARSRDRVYEQYF. The CDR3 DNA reads TGTGCCAGCACTAAAGCGCGGTCGAGGGACAGGGTCTACGAGCAGTACTTC.

CDR3: CASSQDRVRTNGELFF. Written as DNA, the CDR3 is TGCGCCAGCAGCCAAGACAGGGTGCGTACCAACGGGGAGCTGTTTTTT. The V gene is TRBV4-3, the J gene TRBJ2-2; D is possibly TRBD1 (5 bases). Germline CDR1 is LGHNA and CDR2 is YSLEER. Trimming stripped 0 bases from V and 7 bases from J, with 15 bases between. This CDR3 is built from 16 residues.

V usage is TRBV9 and J usage is TRBJ1-1; tentative D call: TRBD1 (6 bases). This CDR3 is 14 amino acids long. V dropped 4 bases and J dropped 3 bases, with 13 bases sitting between them. From germline, CDR1 is SGDLS and CDR2 YYNGEE. CDR3 loop: CASSPPGAHTEAFF. DNA of the CDR3: TGTGCCAGCAGCCCCCCAGGGGCTCACACTGAAGCTTTCTTT.

This sequence joins TRBV18 and TRBJ1-3; D is perhaps TRBD1 (6 bases). The CDR3 has 19 residues. The V gene lost 3 bases and the J gene lost 0 bases, with 21 bases spanning the gap. CDR1 KGHSH and CDR2 LQKENI come from the germline V gene. This CDR3 is CASSPLSGGQTPSGNTIYF. CDR3 DNA: TGTGCCAGCTCACCCCTCTCTGGGGGACAAACCCCCTCTGGAAACACCATATATTTT.

V is TRBV5-1 and J is TRBJ2-7; D ambiguous. Germline V gene lookup returns CDR1 SGHRS and CDR2 YFSETQ. This CDR3 is 11 amino acids long. Trimming stripped 3 bases from V and 3 bases from J, with 4 bases between. The chain's CDR3 is CASSWHYEQYF. The CDR3 DNA reads as TGCGCCAGCAGCTGGCACTACGAGCAGTACTTC.

The chain recombines TRBV28 with TRBJ1-2; D is perhaps TRBD1 (6 bases). The CDR3 loop spans 14 amino acids. Germline V gene lookup returns CDR1 MDHEN and CDR2 SYDVKM. The V and J ends lost 3 bases and 6 bases respectively, with 14 bases between them. The chain's CDR3 is CASSFRGTAHGYTF. Here the CDR3 DNA reads TGTGCCAGCAGTTTTAGGGGGACGGCCCATGGCTACACCTTC.

This clone was seen only once. This chain links TRBV30 with TRBJ1-3, with 7 positions matching TRBD1. Germline V gene lookup returns CDR1 GTSNPN and CDR2 SVGIG (reference sequence). The CDR3 covers 16 residues. J was trimmed by 2 bases and V by 3 bases; bases with no gene match: 10. The CDR3 DNA follows: TGTGCCTGGAGACCCGACAGGGAACGTACTGGAAACACCATATATTTT. Protein: CAWRPDRERTGNTIYF. The full variable domain, its missing parts supplied by reference TRBV30 and TRBJ1-3, is SQTIHQWPATLVQPVGSPLSLECTVEGTSNPNLYWYRQAAGRGLQLLFYSVGIGQISSEVPQNLSASRPQDRQFILSSKKLLLSDSGFYLCAWRPDRERTGNTIYFGEGSWLTVV.

V is TRBV6-5 and J is TRBJ2-3; D call uncertain. CDR1 is MNHEY and CDR2 is SVGAGI in the germline V gene. The CDR3 runs to 13 residues. V was trimmed by 0 bases and J by 7 bases, leaving 8 bases between them. The CDR3 spells CASSYSNIYTQYF. The DNA for the CDR3 is TGTGCCAGCAGTTACTCGAATATTTATACGCAGTATTTT.

This clone was recorded once. The chain carries TRBV6-6 and TRBJ2-1; D gene uncertain. CDR1 is MNHNY and CDR2 is SVGAGI in the germline V gene (reference sequence). V was pared by 2 bases and J by 3 bases, with 14 bases between. There are 16 residues in the CDR3. CDR3 bases: TGTGCCAGCAGTTACCCGAGAGAAACTATCTACAATGAGCAGTTCTTC. This translates into CASSYPRETIYNEQFF.

There are a few counts of this clone. The genes are TRBV19 and TRBJ2-7; a possible D gene is TRBD2 (5 bases). CDR1 LNHDA and CDR2 SQIVND come from the germline V gene (reference sequence). V lost 0 bases to trimming and J lost 7 bases, with 10 bases between them. The CDR3 totals 13 residues. DNA of the CDR3: TGTGCCAGTAGTATAGAACCAACGGGGGAGCAGTACTTC. Encoded protein: CASSIEPTGEQYF.

This chain connects TRBV7-9 to TRBJ2-7; D remains ambiguous. Germline CDR1 is SEHNR and CDR2 is FQNEAQ (reference sequence). The CDR3 has 14 residues. The V gene lost 2 bases and the J gene lost 2 bases, with 10 bases spanning the gap. CDR3 sequence reads: CASSLTGTTYEQYF. The CDR3 DNA follows: TGTGCCAGCAGCTTAACTGGCACTACCTACGAGCAGTACTTC. Using reference TRBV7-9 and TRBJ2-7 for the parts outside the CDR3, the full variable domain is DTGVSQNPRHKITKRGQNVTFRCDPISEHNRLYWYRQTLGQGPEFLTYFQNEAQLEKSRLLSDRFSAERPKGSFSTLEIQRTEQGDSAMYLCASSLTGTTYEQYFGPGTRLTVT.

This clone was counted between two and nine times. The same CDR3 arises from other DNA sequences in this sample as well. The gene calls are TRBV4-1 and TRBJ1-2; D ambiguous. CDR3 length: 18 amino acids. Trimming took off 0 bases at V and 4 bases at J, with 21 bases between the two ends. CDR1 MGHRA and CDR2 YSYEKL come from the germline V gene. The CDR3 region has the DNA TGCGCCAGCAGCCAAGATCTCCGAGACGGGGTCTTTACCTATGGCTACACCTTC. This codes for CASSQDLRDGVFTYGYTF.

This rearrangement joins TRBV7-2 to TRBJ1-3; no definite D call. Per germline, CDR1 SGHTA and CDR2 FQGNSA. The ends were cut back, 5 bases at V and 0 bases at J, with 11 bases in the middle. This CDR3 spans 15 amino acids. The CDR3 sequence is CASSPVGVSGNTIYF. The CDR3 DNA sequence: TGTGCCAGCAGCCCGGTGGGCGTCTCTGGAAACACCATATATTTT.

V is TRBV19 and J is TRBJ1-1, with TRBD1 matching 8 bases. CDR3 length: 14 residues. V was clipped by 3 bases and J by 4 bases; unmatched bases: 4. The germline CDR1 and CDR2 sequences are LNHDA and SQIVND (reference sequence). CDR3 protein: CASSILTGGTEAFF. The CDR3 nucleotides read TGTGCCAGTAGTATTTTAACAGGGGGCACTGAAGCTTTCTTT.